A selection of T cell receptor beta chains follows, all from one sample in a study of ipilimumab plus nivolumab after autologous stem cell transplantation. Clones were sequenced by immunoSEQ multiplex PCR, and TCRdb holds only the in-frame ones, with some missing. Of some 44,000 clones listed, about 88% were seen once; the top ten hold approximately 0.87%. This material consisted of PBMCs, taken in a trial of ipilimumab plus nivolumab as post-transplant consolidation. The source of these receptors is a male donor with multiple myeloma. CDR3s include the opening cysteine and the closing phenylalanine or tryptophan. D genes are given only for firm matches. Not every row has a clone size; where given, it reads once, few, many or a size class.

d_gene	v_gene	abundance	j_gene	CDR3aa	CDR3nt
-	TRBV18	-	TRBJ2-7	CASSPPLGDTFYEQYF	TGTGCCAGCTCACCCCCATTGGGGGACACCTTCTACGAGCAGTACTTC
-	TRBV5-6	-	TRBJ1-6	CASSLARGNSPLHF	TGTGCCAGCAGCTTGGCCCGGGGGAATTCACCCCTCCACTTT
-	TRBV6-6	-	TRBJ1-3	CASTVSGNTIYF	TGTGCCAGCACCGTCTCTGGAAACACCATATATTTT
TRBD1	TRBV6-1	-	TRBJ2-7	CASSDTGTGAYEQYF	TGTGCCAGCAGTGACACCGGGACAGGGGCCTACGAGCAGTACTTC
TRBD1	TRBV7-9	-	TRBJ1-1	CASSLAGQGGTEAFF	TGTGCCAGCAGCTTAGCCGGACAGGGAGGCACTGAAGCTTTCTTT
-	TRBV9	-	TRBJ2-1	CASSVAPFQPGEQFF	TGTGCCAGCAGCGTAGCTCCCTTTCAGCCTGGTGAGCAGTTCTTC
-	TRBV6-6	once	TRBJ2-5	CASSYSGAGETQYF	TGTGCCAGCAGTTACTCCGGGGCAGGGGAGACCCAGTACTTC
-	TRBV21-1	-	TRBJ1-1	CASVALMGLNTEAFF	TGTGCCAGCGTGGCTTTGATGGGGCTGAACACTGAAGCTTTCTTT
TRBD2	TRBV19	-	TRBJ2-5	CASSIRAGGTQYF	TGTGCCAGTAGTATTAGGGCGGGGGGCACCCAGTACTTC
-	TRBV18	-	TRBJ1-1	CASSTYREGTEAFF	TGTGCCAGCTCAACTTACAGGGAGGGCACTGAAGCTTTCTTT
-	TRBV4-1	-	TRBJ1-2	CASSQELVQVNYGYTF	TGCGCCAGCAGCCAAGAGTTGGTACAGGTGAACTATGGCTACACCTTC
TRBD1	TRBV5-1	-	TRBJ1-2	CASSPGGGGYGYTF	TGCGCCAGCAGCCCGGGAGGGGGCGGCTATGGCTACACCTTC
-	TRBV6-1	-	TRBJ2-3	CASSDRGLAPSTDTQYF	TGTGCCAGCAGTGACCGGGGGCTAGCGCCGAGCACAGATACGCAGTATTTT
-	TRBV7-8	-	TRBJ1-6	CASSSDGLGPYNSPLHF	TGTGCCAGCAGCTCTGACGGCCTGGGCCCCTATAATTCACCCCTCCACTTT
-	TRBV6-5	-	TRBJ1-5	CASSYRGNQPQHF	TGTGCCAGCAGTTACCGGGGAAATCAGCCCCAGCATTTT